This TCR beta chain was recorded in a study of cytomegalovirus exposure and HLA in healthy donors. Study results and caveats: Cytomegalovirus-associated TCR beta chains were listed, numbering 150 to 200. With DRB1 most and HLA-C fewest, TCR association rates differed between HLA loci in a later analysis.

CDR1 and CDR2 from the germline V gene are MGHRA and YSYEKL. V was clipped by 3 bases and J by 1 base; unmatched bases: 7. The CDR3 extends over 17 amino acids. PCR amplification relied on 60 Vbeta primers (plus 13 Jbeta primers). Produced via immunoSEQ multiplex PCR; TCRdb's table is partial and in-frame only. Of 220,000 or so clones in the sample, 82% were seen once. In the case of this clone: The antigen remains unidentified.

Sequencing was carried out using PBMCs. The receptor was isolated from a woman aged 40 to 50 in good health and CMV-seronegative. The gene calls are TRBV4-1 and TRBJ2-1; TRBD2 agrees at 9 bases. CDR3 coding DNA: TGCGCCAGCAGCCAGACCCTAGCGGGAAGGTCCTACAATGAGCAGTTCTTC. It specifies CASSQTLAGRSYNEQFF.